This T cell receptor (beta chain) was captured by sequencing in a study of T-cell reconstitution after alpha-beta-depleted transplantation in children. The CDR3 spans 13 residues. The germline V gene encodes CDR1 MNHNY and CDR2 SVGAGI (reference sequence). V was pared by 2 bases and J by 2 bases, with 7 bases between. The library targeted TCRbeta and was prepared with unique molecular identifiers. TCRdb independently ran MiXCR on the PCR reads; one entry per CDR3 protein. The sample has a few hundred thousand distinct CDR3 sequences, about a tenth seen once. This clonotype was counted only a few times.

The sample was PBMCs from the stem cell graft donor, taken from the stem cell graft. This clonotype was obtained from a human donor who donated a stem cell graft to a child with SCID. The J gene is TRBJ2-7, the V gene TRBV6-6; a possible D gene is TRBD2 (5 bases). The CDR3 region has the DNA TGTGCCAGCAGTTACCAGAGGGCCTACGAGCAGTACTTC. This codes for CASSYQRAYEQYF.